This section outlines one T cell receptor (beta chain) sequence together with its context. The antigen remains unidentified. These data originate in a study of T cells after yellow fever vaccination. Study summary: Preparation of fractions with low cell numbers was performed using SMART-Seq v4 Ultra Low Input.

Study-level points and caveats: Weaker, the secondary response had a peak occurring faster, on day 5 versus 15. Primary-vaccination clones mostly resurfaced post-booster (96% CD4, roughly 90% CD8).

Germline CDR1 SGHKS, CDR2 YYEKEE (reference sequence). V lost 6 bases, J lost 8 bases, and 14 bases lay in between. The CDR3 runs 13 residues. Production of TCR cDNA was by 5'RACE template switching, which also added a universal primer site and UMIs. TCRdb analysed the 5' RACE reads with MiXCR anew, one entry per CDR3 protein. This sample carries 250,000 to 400,000 distinct CDR3 sequences, approximately 4.5% of them seen once, and the ten largest clones take around 19%. This chain uses TRBV5-5 with TRBJ1-4, with D possibly being TRBD1 (6 bases). This clonotype originated in a man aged 18 to 29 who received the YFV17D yellow fever vaccine. Sequenced here: PBMCs, sampled 15 days after the yellow fever booster vaccination. CDR3 in DNA: TGTGCCAGCACCGACGGGACATCGGAAAAACTGTTTTTT. It codes for CASTDGTSEKLFF.